This TCR beta chain was sequenced in a study of T cells in Graves' hyperthyroidism and ophthalmopathy. With respect to this clonotype: No antigen is known for it.

Newly diagnosed hyperthyroidism patients aged 18 to 65 years had disease lasting under 2 months. Study conclusions and caveats: Ophthalmopathy could be told apart from stable hyperthyroidism with a 13 V-J model. The model made its ophthalmopathy prediction, and onset followed a median about 5.9 months later.

Amplified TCR beta CDR3 regions derived from RNA transcripts. When the TCR CDR3 underwent first-round RT-PCR, the HTBI primer set was used. Each CDR3 protein is one row after TCRdb ran MiXCR on the multiplex PCR reads. The sample has about 560,000 distinct CDR3 sequences; 16% are singletons. The CDR3 has 16 amino acids. V shed 10 bases and J 5 bases; nucleotides not matched to a gene: 17. Germline lookup yields CDR1 MNHNS and CDR2 SASEGT. Sequencing input: blood. The clonotype was recovered from a woman aged 18-35 years with Graves' hyperthyroidism. The chain recombines TRBV6-1 with TRBJ1-1; TRBD1 aligns across 9 bases. In DNA, the CDR3 is TGTGCCACCTCGGCCCTTCTACAGGGGGCTGGGACTGAAGCTTTCTTT. Amino acids: CATSALLQGAGTEAFF.